One sample yielded the 13 T cell receptor beta chains listed below, sequenced in a study of brain T cells in children with intractable seizures. TCRdb's copy holds only in-frame clones and misses some; the assay was immunoSEQ multiplex PCR. The sample holds about 350,000 clones, about 93% seen once. Time point in this sample: blood from clinic visit 5 months post-surgery; TSC patient then seizure free. The source was peripheral blood, collected less than 6 months after surgery. These receptors originate from a boy in the first two years of life with tuberous sclerosis and intractable seizures.

This rearrangement joins TRBV9 to TRBJ2-7; the match to TRBD2 covers 9 bases. Germline CDR1 SGDLS, CDR2 YYNGEE. With 0 bases clipped from V and 5 bases from J, the junction kept 12 bases outside the gene matches. The length of the CDR3 is 17 residues. The CDR3 spells CASSVEGGSGSFDEQYF. Written as DNA, the CDR3 is TGTGCCAGCAGCGTAGAGGGTGGTAGCGGGAGTTTCGACGAGCAGTACTTC.

This clone appeared once. The rearrangement uses TRBV4-1 and TRBJ2-3; 10 positions agree with TRBD2. The CDR3 has 15 residues. Trimming at V came to 6 bases and at J to 4 bases, leaving 7 bases not matched to a gene. Germline CDR1 reads MGHRA; CDR2 reads YSYEKL. The CDR3 region has the DNA TGCGCCAGCAGGAAGACTAGCGGGTTCCCAGATACGCAGTATTTT. Its translation: CASRKTSGFPDTQYF.

The chain couples TRBV7-2 to TRBJ2-3, with TRBD2 matching 7 bases. V dropped 1 base and J dropped 2; count of bases not matched to a gene: 6. CDR1 is SGHTA and CDR2 is FQGNSA in the germline V gene. This CDR3 is built from 16 residues. The chain's CDR3 is CASSLVLAEPTDTQYF. In nucleotides, the CDR3 is TGTGCCAGCAGCTTAGTTCTAGCGGAGCCCACAGATACGCAGTATTTT.

V is TRBV6-1 and J is TRBJ1-2; 8 bases agree with TRBD1. The CDR3 has 14 residues. With V trimmed by 2 bases and J by 3 bases, 2 bases remained unmatched. CDR1 and CDR2 (germline): MNHNS, SASEGT. The chain's CDR3 is CASSEYRGDYGYTF. In DNA, the CDR3 is TGTGCCAGCAGTGAATACAGGGGGGACTATGGCTACACCTTC.

V and J are TRBV12-3 or TRBV12-4 and TRBJ1-4; no reliable D call. The CDR3 extends over 12 amino acids. Trimming pared 3 bases from V and 6 bases from J, leaving 5 bases between. The CDR3 loop reads CASSLSYEKLFF. The CDR3 DNA follows: TGTGCCAGCAGTTTGTCTTATGAAAAACTGTTTTTT.

Written as DNA, the CDR3 is TGTGCCAGTAGTATAGTAGCGGGGGCCTACGAGCAGTACTTC. It encodes CASSIVAGAYEQYF. The chain couples TRBV19 to TRBJ2-7; 9 nucleotides align to TRBD2. Germline V gene data show CDR1 as LNHDA and CDR2 as SQIVND (reference sequence). Losses at the gene ends were 1 base for V and 2 bases for J; bases not matched to a gene: 0. This CDR3 region has 14 residues.

The V and J genes are TRBV5-1 and TRBJ1-3; no definite D call. V was pared by 0 bases and J by 0 bases, with 7 bases between. The CDR3 contains 15 residues. Germline values: CDR1 SGHRS, CDR2 YFSETQ. CDR3 region: CASSLDWSSGNTIYF. The CDR3 DNA reads as TGCGCCAGCAGCTTGGACTGGAGCTCTGGAAACACCATATATTTT.

This chain links TRBV5-1 with TRBJ2-7, with D uncertain. V was clipped by 0 bases and J by 2 bases, with 6 bases between them. Germline assignment: CDR1 SGHRS and CDR2 YFSETQ. The CDR3 consists of 13 residues. CDR3 bases: TGCGCCAGCAGCTTGGCTAATCCCTACGAGCAGTACTTC. This translates into CASSLANPYEQYF.

The gene calls are TRBV27 and TRBJ2-7; D is perhaps TRBD2 (6 bases). Germline V gives CDR1 MNHEY, CDR2 SMNVEV (reference sequence). Trimming pared 5 bases from V and 2 bases from J, leaving 16 bases between. The CDR3 totals 15 residues. The CDR3 here is CASSPGLALAYEQYF. In DNA, the CDR3 is TGTGCCAGCAGTCCTGGGCTAGCGCTTGCCTACGAGCAGTACTTC.

The V and J genes are TRBV3-1 (or the pseudogene TRBV3-2) and TRBJ1-1; 11 nucleotides line up with TRBD1. Trimming cost V 2 bases and J 7 bases; bases outside gene matches: 6. This CDR3 comprises 15 residues. Germline lookup yields CDR1 LGHDT and CDR2 YNNKEL (reference sequence). The CDR3 region has the DNA TGTGCCAGCAGCCAACGCCGGGACAGGGGGGATGAAGCTTTCTTT. Translation gives CASSQRRDRGDEAFF.

The V call is TRBV6-1, the J call TRBJ1-5; D gene ambiguous. The CDR3 sequence is 16 residues long. V was pared by 3 bases and J by 2 bases, with 14 bases between. Germline V lookup: CDR1 MNHNS, CDR2 SASEGT. The CDR3 loop reads CASSEARPSGNQPQHF. Here the CDR3 DNA reads TGTGCCAGCAGTGAGGCCAGGCCCTCCGGCAATCAGCCCCAGCATTTT.

This sequence joins TRBV30 and TRBJ1-1, with D tentatively TRBD1 (5 bases). The CDR3 runs 15 residues. Trimming took off 1 base at V and 1 base at J, with 13 bases between the two ends. Germline values: CDR1 GTSNPN, CDR2 SVGIG (reference sequence). This CDR3 reads CAWSAAGRQNTEAFF. CDR3 sequence (DNA): TGTGCCTGGAGTGCGGCAGGGCGGCAGAACACTGAAGCTTTCTTT.

About this clone itself: Other nucleotide sequences from this sample produce the same CDR3. The chain links TRBV3-1 (or the pseudogene TRBV3-2) to TRBJ2-3; 8 bases fit TRBD2. Germline lookup yields CDR1 LGHDT and CDR2 YNNKEL (reference sequence). This CDR3 is built from 14 residues. Trimming removed 3 bases from V and 3 bases from J; junction bases left unmatched: 2. The CDR3 loop is CASSQSGGTDTQYF. The CDR3 DNA is TGTGCCAGCAGCCAGAGCGGGGGAACAGATACGCAGTATTTT.